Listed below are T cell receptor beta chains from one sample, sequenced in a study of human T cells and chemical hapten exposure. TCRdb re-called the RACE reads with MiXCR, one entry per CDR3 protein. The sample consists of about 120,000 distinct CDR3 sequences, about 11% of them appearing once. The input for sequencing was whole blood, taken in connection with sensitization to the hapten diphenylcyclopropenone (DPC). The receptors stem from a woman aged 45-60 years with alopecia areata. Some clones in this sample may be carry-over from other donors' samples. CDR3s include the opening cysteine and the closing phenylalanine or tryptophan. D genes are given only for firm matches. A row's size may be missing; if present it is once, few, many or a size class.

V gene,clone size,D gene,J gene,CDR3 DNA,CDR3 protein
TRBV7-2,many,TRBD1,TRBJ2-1,TGTGCCAGCAGCTTTCTCCGGGACAGGGGCAATGAGCAGTTCTTC,CASSFLRDRGNEQFF
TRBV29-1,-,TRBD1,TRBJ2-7,TGCAGCGTTGAGGCCGGACAGGGCACCTACGAGCAGTACTTC,CSVEAGQGTYEQYF
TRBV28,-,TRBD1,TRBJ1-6,TGTGCCAGCAGTCCTAACAGGGGGCTGGCTGCACCCCTCCACTTT,CASSPNRGLAAPLHF
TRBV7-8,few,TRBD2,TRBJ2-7,TGTGCCAGCAGCTTAGGGGCGGGAGGAGGCGAGCAGTACTTC,CASSLGAGGGEQYF
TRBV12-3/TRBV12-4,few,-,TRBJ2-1,TGTGCCAGCAGTAACTGGGGCTCCTACAATGAGCAGTTCTTC,CASSNWGSYNEQFF
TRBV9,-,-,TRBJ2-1,TGTGCCAGCAGCGTAACCAGCGGGTCCAATGAGCAGTTCTTC,CASSVTSGSNEQFF
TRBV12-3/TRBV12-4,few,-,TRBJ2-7,TGTGCCAGCAGTTTCCCCCCACCCTACGAGCAGTACTTC,CASSFPPPYEQYF
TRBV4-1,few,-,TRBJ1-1,TGCGCCAGCAGCCAAGTTTTTGACGGGATGAACACTGAAGCTTTCTTT,CASSQVFDGMNTEAFF
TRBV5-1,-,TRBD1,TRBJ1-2,TGCGCCAGCAGCTTGGATTCAGGGGGGCGATATGGCTACACCTTC,CASSLDSGGRYGYTF
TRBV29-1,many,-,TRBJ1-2,TGCAGCGCCCAAGTAGGGCTCTATGGCTACACCTTC,CSAQVGLYGYTF
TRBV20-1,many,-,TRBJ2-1,TGCAGTGCTAGAGATGGGCGGGATCCCCGGGATGAGCAGTTCTTC,CSARDGRDPRDEQFF
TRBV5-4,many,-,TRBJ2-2,TGTGCCAGCAGCTTGGGTTCTCAAACGAACACCGGGGAGCTGTTTTTT,CASSLGSQTNTGELFF
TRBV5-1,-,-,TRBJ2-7,TGCGCCAGCAGCTTGAGTGGGGGACAAAACGTTTTC,CASSLSGGQNVF
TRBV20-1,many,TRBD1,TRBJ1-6,TGCAGTGCTGGAGAACAGGGGGGTTCACCCCTCCACTTT,CSAGEQGGSPLHF
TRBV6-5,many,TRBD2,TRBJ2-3,TGTGCCAGCAGCTCCCCGACTAGCGGGCCCACAGATACGCAGTATTTT,CASSSPTSGPTDTQYF
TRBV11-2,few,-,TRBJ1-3,TGTGCCAGCAGCTTTCCAGATAGGCCTGGAAACACCATATATTTT,CASSFPDRPGNTIYF
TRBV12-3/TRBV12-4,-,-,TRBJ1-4,TGTGCCAGCAGTTTAACAGGAGGGGAAGGACTGTTTTTT,CASSLTGGEGLFF
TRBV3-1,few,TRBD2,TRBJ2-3,TGTGCCAGCAGCCAAAGTCTAGCGGGGGGGTTGCCCAACACAGATACGCAGTATTTT,CASSQSLAGGLPNTDTQYF
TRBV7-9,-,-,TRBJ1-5,TGTGCCAGCAGCTTAGATTTTGCAGGGGCGCATAGCAATCAGCCCCAGCATTTT,CASSLDFAGAHSNQPQHF
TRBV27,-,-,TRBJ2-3,TGTGCCAGTAGCTACGGGGGAAGCACAGATACGCAGTATTTT,CASSYGGSTDTQYF
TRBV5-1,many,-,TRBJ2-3,TGCGCCAGCAGCTTGGTTGCCGGCTTAGGCACAGATACGCAGTATTTT,CASSLVAGLGTDTQYF
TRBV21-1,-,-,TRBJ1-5,TGTGCCAGCAGCAAACGTGGACCCCCAAGCAATCAGCCCCAGCATTTT,CASSKRGPPSNQPQHF
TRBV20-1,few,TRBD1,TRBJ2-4,TGCAGTGCTCGGACAGGGCCGAAAAACATTCAGTACTTC,CSARTGPKNIQYF
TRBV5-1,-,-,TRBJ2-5,TGCGCCAGCAGCTTGTACGCGGTTCTACAAGAGACCCAGTACTTC,CASSLYAVLQETQYF
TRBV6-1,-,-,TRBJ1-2,TGTGCCAGCCCGGGGCAGGGCGGCGACTATGGCTACACCTTC,CASPGQGGDYGYTF
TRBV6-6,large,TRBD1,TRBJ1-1,TGTGCCAGCAGGGCCAGGGGGGTTACTGAAGCTTTCTTT,CASRARGVTEAFF
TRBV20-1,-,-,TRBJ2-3,TGCAGTGCTAGAGATCGGCGGACTAGCACAGATACGCAGTATTTT,CSARDRRTSTDTQYF
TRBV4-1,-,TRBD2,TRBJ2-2,TGCGCCAGCAGCCATCCGTCACGGGGGGAAAGCGGCGGGGAGCTGTTTTTT,CASSHPSRGESGGELFF
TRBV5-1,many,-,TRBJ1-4,TGCGCCAGCAGCTTGGATCCGGGGCTGGGTGAAAAACTGTTTTTT,CASSLDPGLGEKLFF
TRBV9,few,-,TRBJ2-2,TGTGCCAGCAGCCCAGCATTAGGCGGGGAGCTGTTTTTT,CASSPALGGELFF
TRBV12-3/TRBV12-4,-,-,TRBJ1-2,TGTGCCAGCAGTTTAGAGTTACAGGCCTATGGCTACACCTTC,CASSLELQAYGYTF
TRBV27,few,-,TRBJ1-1,TGTGCCAGCAGTCCCAAACGAGGGGCGAACACTGAAGCTTTCTTT,CASSPKRGANTEAFF
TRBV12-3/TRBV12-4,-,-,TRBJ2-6,TGTGCCAGCACCCGGGGAAGCGGGTCCGGGGCCAACGTCCTGACTTTC,CASTRGSGSGANVLTF
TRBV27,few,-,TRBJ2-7,TGTGCCAGCAGTCGGGGGTTCTCCTACGAGCAGTACTTC,CASSRGFSYEQYF
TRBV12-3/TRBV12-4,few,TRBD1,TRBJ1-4,TGTGCCAGCAGCCCAGGGACAGGGATAAATGAAAAACTGTTTTTT,CASSPGTGINEKLFF
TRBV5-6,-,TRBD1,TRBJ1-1,TGTGCCAGCAGCGCCGGGACAGGGATTAATGAAGCTTTCTTT,CASSAGTGINEAFF
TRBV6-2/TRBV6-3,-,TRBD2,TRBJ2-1,TGTGACAGCAGTTACCCCGGGACTAGCGGGCGCTTCTCCTACAATGAGCAGTTCTTC,CDSSYPGTSGRFSYNEQFF
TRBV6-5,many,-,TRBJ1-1,TGTGCCACTATAGGTCCCGACGTGAACACTGAAGCTTTCTTT,CATIGPDVNTEAFF
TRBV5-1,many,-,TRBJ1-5,TGCGCCAGCAGCTTGGAGGGGTATAGCAATCAGCCCCAGCATTTT,CASSLEGYSNQPQHF
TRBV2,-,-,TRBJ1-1,TGTGCCACCAAAGGGGACGGATTGAACACTGAAGCTTTCTTT,CATKGDGLNTEAFF
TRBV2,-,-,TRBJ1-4,TGTGCCAGCAGTGCGGATGGGAATGAAAAACTGTTTTTT,CASSADGNEKLFF
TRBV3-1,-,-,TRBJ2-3,TGTGCCAGCAGCCCCACGGGACTTGGCACAGATACGCAGTATTTT,CASSPTGLGTDTQYF
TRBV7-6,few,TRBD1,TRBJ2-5,TGTGCCAGCACAAGGACAGGGCCACAAGAGACCCAGTACTTC,CASTRTGPQETQYF
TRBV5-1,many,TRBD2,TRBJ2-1,TGCGCCAGCAGCCTGGGGGGGACTAGCGCTTACAATGAGCAGTTCTTC,CASSLGGTSAYNEQFF
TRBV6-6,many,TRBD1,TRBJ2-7,TGTGCCAGCAGTCGCCCGGGACAGTCCGAGCAGTACTTC,CASSRPGQSEQYF
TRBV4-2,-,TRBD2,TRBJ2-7,TGTGCCAGCAGCCAAGACCTAGCGGGGGGTGCCTACGAGCAGTACTTC,CASSQDLAGGAYEQYF
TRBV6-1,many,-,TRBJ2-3,TGTGCCAGCAGTTCCGGGACAACGCAGTATTTT,CASSSGTTQYF
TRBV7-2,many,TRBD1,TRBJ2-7,TGTGCCAGCAGCCAAGGACAGGGGGCGTTCTACGAGCAGTACTTC,CASSQGQGAFYEQYF
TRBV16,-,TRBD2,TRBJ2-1,TGTGCCAGCAGCCATGGAGCGGGGGGGCAATTTCTCAATGAGCAGTTCTTC,CASSHGAGGQFLNEQFF
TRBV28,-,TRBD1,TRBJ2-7,TGTGCCAGCAGCGCATATCAGGGGGCTTACGAGCAGTACTTC,CASSAYQGAYEQYF
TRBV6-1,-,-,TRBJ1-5,TGTGCCAGCAGTGAAGCGGGAGGGGTATTTCAGCCCCAGCATTTT,CASSEAGGVFQPQHF
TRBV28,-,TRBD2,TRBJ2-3,TGTGCCAGCACCCCGGGGGGGGGCCTCACAGATACGCAGTATTTT,CASTPGGGLTDTQYF
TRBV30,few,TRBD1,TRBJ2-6,TGTGCCTGGAGTGGACAGGGGCTTCACTCTGGGGCCAACGTCCTGACTTTC,CAWSGQGLHSGANVLTF